A single T cell receptor (beta chain) is shown here with its context. Original data processing: Estimation of nucleated cell counts relied on the amplification of reference gene primers. This table comes from immunoSEQ multiplex PCR, and its TCRdb copy is limited to in-frame clones, with some not included. D and trimming come from the DNA, and the V and J calls and clone size come from that table. The repertoire holds around 200,000 clones, with about nine tenths as singletons. The data derive from a study of blood T cell repertoires in COVID-19. Study summary: Spain, Italy and the United States supplied samples that represented acute and convalescent COVID-19.

This CDR3 has 14 amino acids. V lost 4 bases, J lost 8 bases, and 17 bases lay in between. Germline CDR1 and CDR2: SGHAT and FQNNGV. Material for sequencing was peripheral blood. The clonotype originates from a man aged 45 to 65 with acute or convalescent COVID-19. J is TRBJ1-2 and V is TRBV11-2; D may be TRBD1 (6 bases). The chain's CDR3 is CASSSYAGAWGYTF. In nucleotides, the CDR3 is TGTGCCAGCAGCTCTTATGCAGGGGCCTGGGGCTACACCTTC.